This TCR beta chain was found in a study of T cell responses to AZD1222 COVID-19 vaccine. Whole-study findings and limits: It was only after the peak T cell response that any repertoires were sampled.

Profiled with immunoSEQ multiplex PCR; TCRdb holds only in-frame clones, not every one. Here the sample spans tens of thousands of clones, 80% to 90% being singletons. Trimming stripped 4 bases from V and 4 bases from J, with 11 bases between. Germline V lookup: CDR1 SGHNT, CDR2 YYREEE (reference sequence). This CDR3 has 13 residues. About this clone: Its cognate antigen is unknown.

The chain couples TRBV5-4 to TRBJ1-2; TRBD1 is a possible D gene (5 bases). Here the sequenced sample was peripheral blood, taken on day 0 of AZD1222 vaccination. This receptor was obtained from an adult in good health. This CDR3 is CASSRGTAYGYTF. The CDR3 coding sequence is TGTGCCAGCAGCCGCGGGACTGCCTATGGCTACACCTTC.